This record looks at one T cell receptor beta chain sequence and its context. Unique molecular identifiers tagged the TCRbeta library. TCRdb recomputed calls from the PCR reads with MiXCR, one row per CDR3 protein. The top ten clones hold 1.1% of a sample with about 640,000 distinct CDR3 sequences, 16% of them seen once. This entry belongs to a study of T-cell reconstitution after alpha-beta-depleted transplantation in children. This CDR3 contains 12 residues. Germline CDR1 KGHDR, CDR2 SFDVKD. V gave up 4 bases and J gave up 9 bases, with 9 bases separating them. The sequence came from a human donor who donated a stem cell graft to a child with acute myeloid leukemia. Sequencing was performed on PBMCs from the stem cell graft donor, taken from the stem cell graft. The rearrangement uses TRBV24-1 and TRBJ2-1; no firm D call. CDR3 sequence: CATSESLSEQFF. The CDR3 coding sequence is TGTGCCACCAGTGAGTCATTAAGTGAGCAGTTCTTC.